What follows are 15 T cell receptor beta chains derived from one specimen sequenced in a study of T-cell reconstitution after alpha-beta-depleted transplantation in children (TCRdb year 2016). Libraries were prepared through PCR. This sample was sequenced with an Illumina HiSeq 2500. Molecular barcoding was employed in the preparation of TCR libraries, with unique molecular identifiers being used to normalize TCRbeta repertoire quantification. The raw public data were reprocessed by TCRdb itself: fastp quality trimming at Q25, MiXCR clonotype calling, in-frame beta chains only. Records with the same CDR3 protein are collapsed into one entry carrying the most frequent genes and DNA. The sample contains 200,000 to 300,000 distinct CDR3 sequences, 9.5% to 15% of them found a single time. Jointly, the top ten make up roughly 2.6% of the sample. The sample in question was PBMCs from the stem cell graft donor, obtained from the stem cell graft. The receptor source for this set is a human donor who donated a stem cell graft to a child with acute lymphoblastic leukemia.

This clonotype was detected only a few times. The rearrangement joins TRBV6-2 or TRBV6-3 to TRBJ1-2, with D possibly matching TRBD1 (5 bases). The germline CDR1 and CDR2 sequences are MNHEY and SVGEGT. Between the trimmed V and J ends, which lost 0 bases and 4 bases, there was a span of 12 bases. The CDR3 is made up of 15 amino acids. The CDR3 is CASSYSTEGTYGYTF. The CDR3 DNA reads TGTGCCAGCAGTTACTCTACAGAGGGGACCTATGGCTACACCTTC.

This clonotype was seen repeatedly, ten times or more. The J gene is TRBJ2-7, the V gene TRBV29-1; 10 nucleotides line up with TRBD1. CDR1 is SQVTM and CDR2 is ANQGSEA in the germline V gene. CDR3 length equals 18 residues. With V trimmed by 4 bases and J by 0 bases, 15 bases remained unmatched. In nucleotides, the CDR3 is TGCAGCGTTGCCTCCGGGACAGGGGAGCCTTCAAGCTCCTACGAGCAGTACTTC. Its translation: CSVASGTGEPSSSYEQYF.

This clonotype was detected ten times or more. The chain carries TRBV20-1 and TRBJ2-3; 7 bases agree with TRBD2. J lost 0 bases, V lost 3 bases, and 9 bases had no gene match. There are 16 residues in the CDR3. Germline V gives CDR1 DFQATT, CDR2 SNEGSKA (reference sequence). The CDR3 sequence is CSARSLSGASTDTQYF. The CDR3 DNA reads TGCAGTGCTAGGTCTCTGAGCGGGGCTAGCACAGATACGCAGTATTTT.

Of note for this clonotype: A much larger clone lies a single base off, so this may be a read error. The rearrangement links TRBV5-1 to TRBJ2-3; D may correspond to TRBD1 or TRBD2 (5 bases each). The CDR3 is 19 residues long. Deletions cut 3 bases from V and 0 bases from J, with 23 bases between. CDR1 and CDR2 from the germline V gene are SGHRS and YFSETQ. CDR3 protein: CASSSQSRPGATSTDTQYF. As DNA, the CDR3 is TGCGCCAGCAGCTCCCAATCTCGCCCCGGGGCAACTAGCACAGATACGCAGTATTTT.

This clonotype was found many times. The V call is TRBV5-6, the J call TRBJ2-2, with 10 nucleotides matching TRBD1. V was pared by 3 bases and J by 5 bases, with 1 base of the junction left unmatched. This CDR3 spans 14 amino acids. Germline V gene data show CDR1 as SGHDT and CDR2 as YYEEEE. CDR3 in DNA: TGTGCCAGCAGCTGGGACAGGGGAACCGGGGAGCTGTTTTTT. Protein sequence: CASSWDRGTGELFF.

This clonotype was counted only a few times. The gene calls are TRBV18 and TRBJ2-7, with TRBD1 identical over 7 bases. The CDR3 is 14 residues long. After removal of 2 bases from V and 5 bases from J, the junction contained 6 bases not matched to a gene. Germline lookup yields CDR1 KGHSH and CDR2 LQKENI. In DNA form, the CDR3 reads TGTGCCAGCTCACCAGTAACAGGGGAAGACGAGCAGTACTTC. Translating gives CASSPVTGEDEQYF.

This clonotype came up many times. V is TRBV28 and J is TRBJ2-2; D perhaps matches TRBD1 (6 bases). V was cut by 5 bases and J by 4 bases, with 17 bases left in between. Looked up from germline, CDR1 is MDHEN and CDR2 is SYDVKM. The CDR3 loop spans 16 amino acids. The CDR3 spells CASSPQGTLLTGELFF. In DNA, the CDR3 is TGTGCCAGCAGTCCACAAGGGACACTACTCACCGGGGAGCTGTTTTTT.

There are many counts of this clonotype. The J gene is TRBJ2-6, the V gene TRBV6-2 or TRBV6-3; 9 bases match TRBD2. Per germline, CDR1 MNHEY and CDR2 SVGEGT. The V and J ends lost 2 bases and 0 bases, in that order; junction bases with no gene match: 2. The CDR3 runs 17 residues. The CDR3 loop is CASSYGTSSSGANVLTF. The CDR3 DNA sequence: TGTGCCAGCAGTTACGGGACTAGCAGCTCTGGGGCCAACGTCCTGACTTTC.

This clonotype was seen ten or more times. V gene TRBV5-1 combines with J gene TRBJ2-3; tentative D call: TRBD1 (6 bases). Trimming left V 1 base short and J 2 bases short, with 8 bases between. Germline CDR1 is SGHRS and CDR2 is YFSETQ. CDR3 length: 14 residues. The CDR3 loop reads CASSLWDNTDTQYF. The CDR3 DNA follows: TGCGCCAGCAGCTTGTGGGACAACACAGATACGCAGTATTTT.

This clonotype was seen at least ten times. V gene TRBV5-1 combines with J gene TRBJ2-1; maybe TRBD1 (6 bases). Trimming removed 0 bases from V and 3 bases from J, with 10 bases in between. The CDR3 loop spans 15 amino acids. From germline, CDR1 is SGHRS and CDR2 YFSETQ. CDR3 residues: CASSLGVDSYNEQFF. CDR3 nucleotide sequence: TGCGCCAGCAGCTTGGGGGTGGACAGCTACAATGAGCAGTTCTTC.

In its sample, this clonotype was seen many times. The chain joins TRBV6-2 or TRBV6-3 to TRBJ2-1; maybe TRBD1 (5 bases). CDR1 and CDR2 (germline): MNHEY, SVGEGT. CDR3 length: 15 residues. V lost 7 bases and J lost 0, with 13 bases in between. CDR3 bases: TGTGCCAGCACACCGACAGAGAGCTCCTACAATGAGCAGTTCTTC. Protein product: CASTPTESSYNEQFF.

This clonotype was found many times. The chain combines TRBV24-1 with TRBJ1-1; 7 bases fit TRBD1. The CDR3 totals 14 residues. Germline V gene lookup returns CDR1 KGHDR and CDR2 SFDVKD. Germline trimming cut 2 bases from V and 3 bases from J; bases unmatched to any gene: 2. This CDR3 is CATSDSGQDTEAFF. As DNA, the CDR3 is TGTGCCACCAGTGATTCCGGACAGGACACTGAAGCTTTCTTT.

This clonotype was detected many times. The rearrangement links TRBV4-1 to TRBJ2-7; D remains unclear. V gave up 0 bases and J gave up 9 bases, with 12 bases separating them. This CDR3 has 13 residues. Germline-derived CDR1 and CDR2 are MGHRA and YSYEKL. The CDR3 spells CASSQDSTKWQYF. DNA for the CDR3: TGCGCCAGCAGCCAAGACTCTACGAAGTGGCAGTACTTC.

This clonotype was picked up many times. The chain has TRBV10-3 and TRBJ2-1, with D possibly being TRBD1 (6 bases). The ends were cut back, 6 bases at V and 8 bases at J, with 14 bases in the middle. This CDR3 has 13 amino acids. The germline gives CDR1 ENHRY, CDR2 SYGVKD. CDR3 in DNA: TGTGCCATCAGCGAGGGGGTGGTCGATGAGCAGTTCTTC. As protein: CAISEGVVDEQFF.

Ten or more counts support this clonotype. The chain uses TRBV5-1 and TRBJ1-1; weak D call: TRBD1 (5 bases). Trimming cost V 4 bases and J 4 bases, with 11 bases left between them. This CDR3 region has 13 residues. Germline V gene sequence: CDR1 SGHRS, CDR2 YFSETQ. The CDR3 DNA is TGCGCCAGCAGCCGGGGCTCGAGCACTGAAGCTTTCTTT. Translating gives CASSRGSSTEAFF.